This T cell receptor beta chain is drawn from a study of blood T cell repertoires in COVID-19. Some clones are missing from TCRdb's copy, which holds only in-frame ones; the method was immunoSEQ multiplex PCR. The repertoire holds about 670,000 clones, over 80% seen once, with about 0.24% in the top ten. Germline V gene data show CDR1 as GTSNPN and CDR2 as SVGIG (reference sequence). Trimming took 5 bases from V and 7 from J; bases not matched to a gene: 7. The CDR3 loop spans 13 amino acids. The sequencing sample was made of peripheral blood. The V call is TRBV30, the J call TRBJ1-5, with 8 bases fitting TRBD1. This TCR came from a woman in her late teens or twenties with acute or convalescent COVID-19. In DNA form, the CDR3 reads TGTGCCTGGGGGACAGGAATAAACCAGCCCCAGCATTTT. It yields the protein CAWGTGINQPQHF.